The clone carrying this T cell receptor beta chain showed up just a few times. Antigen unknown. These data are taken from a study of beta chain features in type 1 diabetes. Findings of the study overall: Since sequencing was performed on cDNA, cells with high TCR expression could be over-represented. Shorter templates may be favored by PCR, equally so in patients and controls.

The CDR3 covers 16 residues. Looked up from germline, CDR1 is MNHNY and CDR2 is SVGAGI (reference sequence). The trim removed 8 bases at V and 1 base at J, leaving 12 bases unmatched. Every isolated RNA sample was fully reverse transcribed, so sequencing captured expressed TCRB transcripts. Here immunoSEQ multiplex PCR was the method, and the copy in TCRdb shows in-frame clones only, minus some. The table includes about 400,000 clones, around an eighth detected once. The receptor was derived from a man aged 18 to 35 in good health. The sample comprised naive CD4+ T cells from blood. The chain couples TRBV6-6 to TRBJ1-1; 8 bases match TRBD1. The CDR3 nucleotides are TGTGCCAGCGGCGGAGGACAGGGTTCGTCGAACACTGAAGCTTTCTTT. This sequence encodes CASGGGQGSSNTEAFF.